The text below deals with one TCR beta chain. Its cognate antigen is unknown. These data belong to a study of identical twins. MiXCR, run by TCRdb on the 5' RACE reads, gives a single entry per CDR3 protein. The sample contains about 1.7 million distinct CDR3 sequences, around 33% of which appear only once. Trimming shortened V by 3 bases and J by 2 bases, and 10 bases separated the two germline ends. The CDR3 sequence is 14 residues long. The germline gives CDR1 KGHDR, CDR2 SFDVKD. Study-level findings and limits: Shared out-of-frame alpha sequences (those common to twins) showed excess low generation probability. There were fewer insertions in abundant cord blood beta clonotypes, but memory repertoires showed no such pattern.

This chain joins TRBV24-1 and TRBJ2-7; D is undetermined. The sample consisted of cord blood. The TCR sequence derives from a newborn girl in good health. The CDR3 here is CATSDPTRAYEQYF. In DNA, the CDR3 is TGTGCCACCAGTGATCCGACAAGAGCCTACGAGCAGTACTTC.